A selection of T cell receptor beta chains follows, all from one sample in a study of neoadjuvant anti-PD-1 for oral cavity cancer. TCRdb keeps only in-frame clones here, not all; method: immunoSEQ multiplex PCR. The repertoire holds several thousand clones, with around 60% as singletons. The specimen comprised tumor tissue, sampled before nivolumab (anti-PD-1) treatment. These receptor sequences come from a person aged 40 to 85 with oral cavity squamous cell carcinoma. Each CDR3 is given without its conserved first and last residue. Clone size is given for some rows only: seen once, a few or many times, or a class if the clone is expanded.

J gene: TRBJ1-1; clone size: .; V gene: TRBV13; CDR3 length: 10; CDR3 protein: ASTMQHAEAF
J gene: TRBJ2-1; clone size: few; V gene: TRBV6-1; CDR3 length: 10; CDR3 protein: ASSEWGLEQF
J gene: TRBJ2-1; clone size: .; V gene: TRBV5-1; CDR3 length: 14; CDR3 protein: ASSLAGQGVYNEQF
J gene: TRBJ2-1; clone size: .; V gene: TRBV4-1; CDR3 length: 14; CDR3 protein: ASSQLRDFPYNEQF
J gene: TRBJ2-5; clone size: few; V gene: TRBV6-6; CDR3 length: 11; CDR3 protein: ASRTGFEETQY
J gene: TRBJ1-2; clone size: .; V gene: TRBV7-3; CDR3 length: 14; CDR3 protein: ASSTEPGQGARGYT
J gene: TRBJ1-1; clone size: .; V gene: TRBV5-4; CDR3 length: 11; CDR3 protein: ASSWAGGLEAF
J gene: TRBJ2-3; clone size: .; V gene: TRBV5-4; CDR3 length: 12; CDR3 protein: AGGGTRGTDTQY
J gene: TRBJ1-4; clone size: .; V gene: TRBV7-9; CDR3 length: 12; CDR3 protein: ASSSYRDEEKLF
J gene: TRBJ1-1; clone size: .; V gene: TRBV10-3; CDR3 length: 12; CDR3 protein: AISAGPMNTEAF
J gene: TRBJ2-7; clone size: .; V gene: TRBV21-1; CDR3 length: 14; CDR3 protein: ASSKDGGQGAYEQY
J gene: TRBJ1-2; clone size: .; V gene: TRBV7-2; CDR3 length: 12; CDR3 protein: ASRQDGTAYGYT
J gene: TRBJ2-7; clone size: once; V gene: TRBV6-4; CDR3 length: 14; CDR3 protein: ASSESPSGRAYEQY
J gene: TRBJ1-5; clone size: .; V gene: TRBV28; CDR3 length: 15; CDR3 protein: ASVGERSYGTGQPQH
J gene: TRBJ2-1; clone size: .; V gene: TRBV28; CDR3 length: 14; CDR3 protein: ASSLSGTSGWNEQF
J gene: TRBJ2-3; clone size: .; V gene: TRBV9; CDR3 length: 12; CDR3 protein: ASGTGFSTDTQY
J gene: TRBJ2-1; clone size: .; V gene: TRBV18; CDR3 length: 14; CDR3 protein: ASSLTGTGLYNEQF
J gene: TRBJ2-5; clone size: .; V gene: TRBV5-1; CDR3 length: 13; CDR3 protein: ASSLDSGQAETQY
J gene: TRBJ2-6; clone size: .; V gene: TRBV4-1; CDR3 length: 15; CDR3 protein: ASSPSLVQSGANVLT
J gene: TRBJ2-5; clone size: .; V gene: TRBV7-9; CDR3 length: 12; CDR3 protein: ASSFILDQETQY
J gene: TRBJ2-6; clone size: .; V gene: TRBV28; CDR3 length: 15; CDR3 protein: ASTQPFGYSGANVLT
J gene: TRBJ1-5; clone size: .; V gene: TRBV10-3; CDR3 length: 10; CDR3 protein: AISEPNQPQH
J gene: TRBJ1-1; clone size: .; V gene: TRBV7-6; CDR3 length: 10; CDR3 protein: ASSLRQDEAF
J gene: TRBJ2-1; clone size: once; V gene: TRBV11-2; CDR3 length: 14; CDR3 protein: ASSPLTSAIYNEQF
J gene: TRBJ1-5; clone size: once; V gene: TRBV30; CDR3 length: 12; CDR3 protein: AWSVGASNQPQH
J gene: TRBJ1-2; clone size: .; V gene: TRBV6-6; CDR3 length: 11; CDR3 protein: ASSELEVLGWY
J gene: TRBJ2-1; clone size: .; V gene: TRBV19; CDR3 length: 13; CDR3 protein: ASSMGRSSYNEQF
J gene: TRBJ2-1; clone size: .; V gene: TRBV27; CDR3 length: 11; CDR3 protein: ASNERGHNEQF
J gene: TRBJ1-1; clone size: .; V gene: TRBV7-2; CDR3 length: 12; CDR3 protein: ASNLDTRNTEAF
J gene: TRBJ2-1; clone size: .; V gene: TRBV15; CDR3 length: 11; CDR3 protein: ATSPRRYNEQF
J gene: TRBJ2-7; clone size: .; V gene: TRBV7-2; CDR3 length: 15; CDR3 protein: ASSLARTSGRNYEQY
J gene: TRBJ2-7; clone size: few; V gene: TRBV27; CDR3 length: 13; CDR3 protein: ASSLGSPRYYEQY
J gene: TRBJ1-2; clone size: .; V gene: TRBV6-4; CDR3 length: 13; CDR3 protein: ASSDVWPANYGYT
J gene: TRBJ2-3; clone size: .; V gene: TRBV19; CDR3 length: 13; CDR3 protein: ASSIGRLARDTQY
J gene: TRBJ1-1; clone size: once; V gene: TRBV30; CDR3 length: 13; CDR3 protein: AWSVAVFWNTEAF
J gene: TRBJ2-1; clone size: few; V gene: TRBV9; CDR3 length: 14; CDR3 protein: ASTVGEGGTYNEQF
J gene: TRBJ1-3; clone size: .; V gene: TRBV5-4; CDR3 length: 12; CDR3 protein: ASSLGWGENTIY
J gene: TRBJ1-5; clone size: few; V gene: TRBV10-3; CDR3 length: 13; CDR3 protein: AISARDSSNQPQH
J gene: TRBJ2-1; clone size: .; V gene: TRBV11-3; CDR3 length: 14; CDR3 protein: ASSLEQGGFDNEQF
J gene: TRBJ1-3; clone size: few; V gene: TRBV7-8; CDR3 length: 12; CDR3 protein: ASSLDSSGNTIY
J gene: TRBJ2-3; clone size: .; V gene: TRBV9; CDR3 length: 12; CDR3 protein: ASSPGGGPDTQY